The 31 T cell receptor beta chains below all came from one sample that was sequenced in a study of blood T cell repertoires in COVID-19. Libraries were prepared by immunoSEQ multiplex PCR; TCRdb keeps only in-frame clonotypes and omits some of them. The sample holds 270,000 or so clones, roughly 84% seen once. The specimen sequenced was PBMCs or T cells enriched from blood (not recorded which). The receptors shown here come from a woman aged 50 to 60 who had been exposed to COVID-19.

The genes are TRBV4-1 and TRBJ1-2; the match to TRBD1 covers 8 bases. The CDR3 runs 15 residues. Per the germline V gene, CDR1 is MGHRA and CDR2 is YSYEKL. The J segment lost 3 bases and the V segment lost 4 bases, leaving 7 bases of the junction unmatched. CDR3 in amino acids: CASSPMDRDYYGYTF. The CDR3 DNA sequence: TGCGCCAGCAGCCCGATGGACAGGGACTACTATGGCTACACCTTC.

This clone appeared a single time. This chain connects TRBV7-9 to TRBJ2-7; 11 bases are shared with TRBD1. Trimming at V came to 3 bases and at J to 4 bases, leaving 11 bases not matched to a gene. From germline, CDR1 is SEHNR and CDR2 FQNEAQ (reference sequence). The CDR3 runs to 17 residues. The DNA for the CDR3 is TGTGCCAGCAGCTTGACTCCCGGGACAGGGGGTAGGTACGAGCAGTACTTC. Its protein is CASSLTPGTGGRYEQYF. Supplemented by reference TRBV7-9 and TRBJ2-7, the full variable domain reads DTGVSQNPRHKITKRGQNVTFRCDPISEHNRLYWYRQTLGQGPEFLTYFQNEAQLEKSRLLSDRFSAERPKGSFSTLEIQRTEQGDSAMYLCASSLTPGTGGRYEQYFGPGTRLTVT.

This clone was found once. J is TRBJ1-2 and V is TRBV6-2 or TRBV6-3; D may be TRBD1 (5 bases). The CDR3 runs 15 residues. V lost 2 bases, J lost 4 bases, and 14 bases lay in between. Germline CDR1 is MNHEY and CDR2 is SVGEGT. CDR3 residues: CASSYVGARIYGYTF. The CDR3 DNA reads as TGTGCCAGCAGTTACGTTGGGGCGCGGATCTATGGCTACACCTTC.

The J gene is TRBJ1-2, the V gene TRBV7-2; D is uncertain. V was trimmed by 0 bases and J by 4 bases, leaving 15 bases between them. The germline CDR1 and CDR2 sequences are SGHTA and FQGNSA. The CDR3 length is 16 residues. The CDR3: CASSLAHSFEGYGYTF. CDR3 in DNA: TGTGCCAGCAGCTTAGCGCACAGCTTTGAGGGCTATGGCTACACCTTC.

The CDR3 loop reads CATSLTAGQGNEQFF. The CDR3 DNA reads as TGTGCCACCAGCCTCACGGCGGGACAGGGTAATGAGCAGTTCTTC. The chain employs TRBV15 and TRBJ2-1, with 9 bases fitting TRBD1. J gave up 7 bases and V 5 bases, and 9 bases lay outside the gene matches. The CDR3 is made up of 15 amino acids. CDR1 is LNHNV and CDR2 is YYDKDF in the germline V gene (reference sequence).

The V call is TRBV11-2, the J call TRBJ1-1, with 10 bases lining up with TRBD1. CDR3 length equals 17 residues. With 2 bases clipped from V and 4 bases from J, the junction kept 10 bases outside the gene matches. Germline CDR1 and CDR2: SGHAT and FQNNGV. This CDR3 reads CASSLSRGQGSSTEAFF. The CDR3 DNA sequence: TGTGCCAGCAGCTTATCAAGGGGACAGGGGAGTTCCACTGAAGCTTTCTTT.

This chain uses TRBV7-6 with TRBJ2-1; no clear D gene. The CDR3 runs to 14 residues. V lost 2 bases and J lost 3, with 8 bases in between. Germline CDR1 reads SGHVS; CDR2 reads FNYEAQ. CDR3 nucleotides: TGTGCCAGCAGCTTATCAGTTCTCTACAATGAGCAGTTCTTC. This codes for CASSLSVLYNEQFF.

This clone is a singleton in its sample. The chain employs TRBV7-8 and TRBJ1-6, with 7 bases lining up with TRBD1. From germline, CDR1 is SGHVS and CDR2 FQNEAQ. This CDR3 contains 14 residues. After removal of 2 bases from V and 9 bases from J, the junction contained 4 bases not matched to a gene. The CDR3 sequence is CASSLNRGPSPLHF. The CDR3 DNA follows: TGTGCCAGCAGCTTAAACAGGGGCCCTTCACCCCTCCACTTT.

This clone was detected a few times. The chain uses TRBV7-8 and TRBJ1-6; TRBD1 agrees at 9 bases. Germline values: CDR1 SGHVS, CDR2 FQNEAQ. CDR3 length: 15 amino acids. The junction had 8 bases not matched to a gene; V was cut back by 4 bases and J by 10 bases. The CDR3 sequence: CASSYRTGENSPLHF. The CDR3 DNA reads as TGTGCCAGCAGCTACCGGACAGGGGAAAACTCACCCCTCCACTTT. The full variable domain, its missing parts supplied by reference TRBV7-8 and TRBJ1-6, is GAGVSQSPRYKVAKRGQDVALRCDPISGHVSLFWYQQALGQGPEFLTYFQNEAQLDKSGLPSDRFFAERPEGSVSTLKIQRTQQEDSAVYLCASSYRTGENSPLHFGNGTRLTVT.

The chain has TRBV9 and TRBJ2-3; 9 bases are a match to TRBD1. This CDR3 comprises 16 residues. Germline values: CDR1 SGDLS, CDR2 YYNGEE. V lost 0 bases to trimming and J lost 4 bases; unmatched junction nucleotides: 6. Here the CDR3 reads CASSVGGQGTPDTQYF. In DNA form, the CDR3 reads TGTGCCAGCAGCGTAGGGGGACAGGGTACCCCAGATACGCAGTATTTT.

The V gene is TRBV5-4, the J gene TRBJ2-1, with 9 bases matching TRBD2. CDR1 SGHNT and CDR2 YYREEE come from the germline V gene (reference sequence). The J segment lost 4 bases and the V segment lost 1 base, leaving 3 bases of the junction unmatched. CDR3 length equals 15 residues. The CDR3 region is CASSLSGGRYNEQFF. The CDR3 coding sequence is TGTGCCAGCAGCTTGAGCGGGGGGCGGTACAATGAGCAGTTCTTC.

V is TRBV25-1 and J is TRBJ2-5; 7 bases agree with TRBD1. The germline V gene has CDR1 MGHDK and CDR2 SYGVNS. The CDR3 runs to 13 residues. The DNA for the CDR3 is TGTGCGAGCGAGGGGGCTGTGGAAGAGACCCAGTACTTC. Its protein is CASEGAVEETQYF. The complete variable domain, with remaining parts taken from reference TRBV25-1 and TRBJ2-5, reads EADIYQTPRYLVIGTGKKITLECSQTMGHDKMYWYQQDPGMELHLIHYSYGVNSTEKGDLSSESTVSRIRTEHFPLTLESARPSHTSQYLCASEGAVEETQYFGPGTRLLVL.

This chain joins TRBV12-3 or TRBV12-4 and TRBJ2-7, with 7 bases identical to TRBD1. After removal of 6 bases from V and 9 bases from J, the junction contained 8 bases not matched to a gene. The CDR3 loop spans 12 amino acids. The CDR3 reads CASSPDRVRQYF. CDR3 sequence (DNA): TGTGCCAGCAGCCCCGACAGGGTACGGCAGTACTTC.

The V call is TRBV28, the J call TRBJ1-1, with TRBD1 identical over 8 bases. Germline CDR1 is MDHEN and CDR2 is SYDVKM. The CDR3 has 15 amino acids. The J segment lost 6 bases and the V segment lost 6 bases, leaving 12 bases of the junction unmatched. For the CDR3, the DNA is TGTGCCAGCAGCCTCAGGGGGCGGGTTAGGCCTGAAGCTTTCTTT. This translates into CASSLRGRVRPEAFF.

This chain uses TRBV27 with TRBJ2-3; 11 bases match TRBD2. V lost 1 base to trimming and J lost 4 bases; unmatched junction nucleotides: 16. Germline lookup yields CDR1 MNHEY and CDR2 SMNVEV (reference sequence). The CDR3 is made up of 20 amino acids. CDR3 protein: CASSLFGTSGGPKAPDTQYF. The CDR3 DNA reads as TGTGCCAGCAGTTTATTCGGTACTAGCGGGGGCCCTAAAGCCCCAGATACGCAGTATTTT.

This rearrangement joins TRBV5-6 to TRBJ1-5; D is perhaps TRBD1 (5 bases). V lost 7 bases and J 2 bases, leaving 16 bases between the germline ends. CDR3 size: 15 residues. Germline loops: CDR1 SGHDT, CDR2 YYEEEE. CDR3 nucleotide sequence: TGTGCCAGCCATGTAAGGGGAGGGGGCAATCAGCCCCAGCATTTT. Its protein is CASHVRGGGNQPQHF. Variable domain in full (rest from reference TRBV5-6 and TRBJ1-5): DAGVTQSPTHLIKTRGQQVTLRCSPKSGHDTVSWYQQALGQGPQFIFQYYEEEERQRGNFPDRFSGHQFPNYSSELNVNALLLGDSALYLCASHVRGGGNQPQHFGDGTRLSIL.

The rearrangement joins TRBV7-6 to TRBJ2-6, with TRBD1 matching over 9 bases. There are 18 residues in the CDR3. The V segment lost 5 bases and the J segment 0 bases; nucleotides outside the gene matches: 8. Germline V gene data show CDR1 as SGHVS and CDR2 as FNYEAQ. The CDR3 here is CASSLRDRAYSGANVLTF. CDR3 coding DNA: TGTGCCAGCAGCCTGCGGGACAGGGCCTACTCTGGGGCCAACGTCCTGACTTTC.

The chain couples TRBV29-1 to TRBJ1-2, with D possibly TRBD1 on 5 matching bases. CDR3 size: 14 residues. Germline CDR1 is SQVTM and CDR2 is ANQGSEA. V was clipped by 4 bases and J by 7 bases, with 19 bases between them. The CDR3 sequence: CSVGSSGTGVGYTF. CDR3 nucleotides: TGCAGCGTTGGATCATCAGGGACGGGAGTTGGCTACACCTTC.

The rearrangement joins TRBV19 to TRBJ1-6; 9 nucleotides agree with TRBD1. With 9 bases clipped from V and 5 bases from J, the junction kept 8 bases outside the gene matches. The germline V gene has CDR1 LNHDA and CDR2 SQIVND (reference sequence). The CDR3 contains 15 residues. The CDR3 protein is CASKTGGQNNSPLHF. CDR3 nucleotides: TGTGCCAGCAAAACAGGGGGCCAAAATAATTCACCCCTCCACTTT.

This sequence joins TRBV6-5 and TRBJ2-1; D may be TRBD2 (6 bases). Trimming took off 0 bases at V and 7 bases at J, with 10 bases between the two ends. This CDR3 is built from 14 residues. Germline V gives CDR1 MNHEY, CDR2 SVGAGI. The CDR3 spells CASSYSEGRNEQFF. CDR3 bases: TGTGCCAGCAGTTACTCGGAGGGTCGAAATGAGCAGTTCTTC.

The chain combines TRBV12-3 or TRBV12-4 with TRBJ1-1; a weak D match, TRBD1 (5 bases). CDR3 length: 13 amino acids. Trimming shortened V by 2 bases and J by 5 bases, and 9 bases separated the two germline ends. CDR3 coding DNA: TGTGCCAGCAGTTTACAGGGCTGGACTGAAGCTTTCTTT. It codes for CASSLQGWTEAFF.

In this sample, this clone turned up a few times. The chain has TRBV20-1 and TRBJ1-1; D is perhaps TRBD1 (5 bases). CDR1 is DFQATT and CDR2 is SNEGSKA in the germline V gene (reference sequence). Trimming left V 6 bases short and J 10 bases short, with 12 bases between. The CDR3 runs to 10 residues. The CDR3 DNA reads TGCAGTGCGCCCGCCGGGGGAGCTTTCTTT. Its translation: CSAPAGGAFF.

The gene calls are TRBV4-2 and TRBJ2-7; TRBD2 matches 7 bases. V lost 3 bases, J lost 5 bases, and 7 bases stayed unmatched. The germline CDR1 and CDR2 sequences are LGHNA and YNFKEQ. The CDR3 consists of 14 residues. DNA of the CDR3: TGTGCCAGCAGCCACCCCGGACGGGAGGACGAGCAGTACTTC. The encoded protein is CASSHPGREDEQYF.

The genes are TRBV2 and TRBJ1-6, with TRBD1 identical over 8 bases. CDR1 and CDR2 (germline): SNHLY, FYNNEI. V lost 8 bases to trimming and J lost 6 bases; unmatched junction nucleotides: 3. The CDR3 is 13 amino acids. CDR3 sequence reads: CASRDRSNSPLHF. In DNA, the CDR3 is TGTGCCAGCCGGGACAGGAGTAATTCACCCCTCCACTTT.

The chain combines TRBV30 with TRBJ1-2; a possible D gene is TRBD1 (5 bases). The length of the CDR3 is 15 residues. From germline, CDR1 is GTSNPN and CDR2 SVGIG (reference sequence). V lost 0 bases and J lost 4, with 15 bases in between. Written as DNA, the CDR3 is TGTGCCTGGAGTGTAGTGAAGGGGATCGGCTATGGCTACACCTTC. It codes for CAWSVVKGIGYGYTF.

The rearrangement joins TRBV28 to TRBJ1-1, with D perhaps matching TRBD1 (5 bases). CDR1 MDHEN and CDR2 SYDVKM come from the germline V gene. This CDR3 has 14 residues. Trimming removed 6 bases from V and 5 bases from J, with 16 bases in between. The CDR3 loop reads CASSSGGERTEAFF. CDR3 in DNA: TGTGCCAGCAGCTCTGGGGGGGAGAGAACTGAAGCTTTCTTT.

This clone was seen a handful of times. V is TRBV11-2 and J is TRBJ2-1; 9 bases agree with TRBD2. This CDR3 has 15 residues. J gave up 5 bases and V 1 base, and 3 bases lay outside the gene matches. The germline V gene encodes CDR1 SGHAT and CDR2 FQNNGV. This CDR3 is CASSLVAGANNEQFF. The CDR3 DNA is TGTGCCAGCAGCTTAGTAGCGGGGGCCAACAATGAGCAGTTCTTC.

The rearrangement joins TRBV29-1 to TRBJ1-1; possibly TRBD1 for D (5 bases). Germline V gene sequence: CDR1 SQVTM, CDR2 ANQGSEA. V lost 3 bases, J lost 1 base, and 12 bases lay in between. The CDR3 runs 14 residues. The CDR3 spells CSVDRTGENTEAFF. CDR3 DNA sequence: TGCAGCGTTGATAGAACAGGAGAGAACACTGAAGCTTTCTTT.

The V call is TRBV9, the J call TRBJ1-1; 8 positions agree with TRBD1. This CDR3 comprises 15 residues. The V and J ends lost 0 bases and 4 bases, in that order; junction bases with no gene match: 5. Looked up from germline, CDR1 is SGDLS and CDR2 is YYNGEE. The CDR3 region is CASSVEGQGVTEAFF. The CDR3 coding sequence is TGTGCCAGCAGCGTAGAAGGACAGGGTGTCACTGAAGCTTTCTTT.

J is TRBJ1-1 and V is TRBV21-1; the DNA was not compared with TRBD1, the D call given in the table. TRBV21-1 is classified as a pseudogene. This CDR3 spans 13 amino acids. The DNA for the CDR3 is TGTGCCAGCAGCGTACAGGGAGACACTGAAGCTTTCTTT. Encoded protein: CASSVQGDTEAFF.

V gene TRBV9 combines with J gene TRBJ2-1; tentatively, D is TRBD2 (6 bases). Trimming removed 1 base at V and 2 bases at J, with 13 bases between. Germline V gives CDR1 SGDLS, CDR2 YYNGEE. This CDR3 comprises 16 residues. CDR3 in DNA: TGTGCCAGCAGCGTAATGGGCGGGGCTACCTACAATGAGCAGTTCTTC. The encoded protein is CASSVMGGATYNEQFF.